The T cell receptor (beta chain) under discussion was sequenced for a study of post-analysis software for immune sequencing data. Study-level results: Four or five TRBV segments (TRBV5-6, TRBV5-1 and TRBV20-1 among them) occurred more frequently in patients than in controls.

Unique molecular identifiers were carried by the TCR beta cDNA libraries. Using its own MiXCR run on the PCR reads, TCRdb lists one record per CDR3 protein. This sample has 750,000 to 950,000 distinct CDR3 sequences, with 40% to 55% found just once. The CDR3 is 18 residues long. CDR1 is LGHNA and CDR2 is YSLEER in the germline V gene. About this clonotype: The antigen remains unidentified. At one end, the junction sequence differs from germline, possibly due to a read error.

The receptor was isolated from a girl aged 10-17 years with multiple sclerosis. Sequenced material: blood. The chain carries TRBV4-3 and TRBJ2-7; TRBD1 matches 10 bases. CDR3 coding DNA: TGCGCCGGCAGCCAAGACGGAGCCGGGACAGGGGCGACCTACGAGCAGTACTTC. The encoded protein is CAGSQDGAGTGATYEQYF.